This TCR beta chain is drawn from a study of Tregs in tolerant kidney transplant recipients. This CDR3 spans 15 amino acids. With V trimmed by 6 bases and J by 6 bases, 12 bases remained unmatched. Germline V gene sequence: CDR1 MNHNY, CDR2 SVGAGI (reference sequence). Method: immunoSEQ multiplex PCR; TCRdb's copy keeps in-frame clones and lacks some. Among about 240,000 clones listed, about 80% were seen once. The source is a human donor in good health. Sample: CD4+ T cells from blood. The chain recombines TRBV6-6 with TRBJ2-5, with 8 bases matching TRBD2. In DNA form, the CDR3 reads TGTGCCAGCAGCCCCGAGGGGACTAGTGCCCAGACCCAGTACTTC. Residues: CASSPEGTSAQTQYF.